These T cell receptor beta chains were read from a single sample in a study of neurological immune-mediated disorders. TCRdb ran MiXCR on the 5' RACE reads and lists one entry per CDR3 protein. The repertoire holds 25,000 to 35,000 distinct CDR3 sequences, with 15% as singletons. Sequencing was carried out using PBMCs. The receptors here all came from a man in his sixties or seventies in good health. Each CDR3 is given with its conserved first and last residue. A D gene is named only where the DNA matches it firmly. Where a row states a size, it is once, few, many or the class of an expanded clone; other rows omit it.

j_call v_call d_call clone_size cdr3_nt cdr3_aa
TRBJ1-6 TRBV18 TRBD1 many TGTGCCAGCTCACGGGACAGAAATTCACCCCTCCACTTT CASSRDRNSPLHF
TRBJ2-3 TRBV5-1 - few TGCGCCAGCAGCCTTTACGGCACAGATACGCAGTATTTT CASSLYGTDTQYF
TRBJ2-6 TRBV20-1 - many TGCAGTGCTAGAGATCTCGGACTATCCTCCTCGGATGGGGCCAACGTCCTGACTTTC CSARDLGLSSSDGANVLTF
TRBJ2-3 TRBV20-1 - - TGCAGTGCTAGGAGCAGGGGCCGCGGACCCACCACCACAGATACGCAGTATTTT CSARSRGRGPTTTDTQYF
TRBJ2-6 TRBV28 - - TGTGCCAGCAGTCGACCTGGGAGCAACGTCCTGAATTTC CASSRPGSNVLNF
TRBJ1-2 TRBV12-3/TRBV12-4 - many TGTGCCAGCAGTTCCATCGGGGGGAAATATGGCTACACCTTC CASSSIGGKYGYTF
TRBJ1-1 TRBV9 TRBD1 many TGTGCCAGCAGCGTAGGCACAGGGGTTCGGGTGAACACTGAAGCTTTCTTT CASSVGTGVRVNTEAFF
TRBJ1-1 TRBV5-1 TRBD1 many TGCGCCAGCAGCCGAAGGGTACCGGGACAGAACATGAACACTGAAGCTTTCTTT CASSRRVPGQNMNTEAFF
TRBJ1-1 TRBV18 - many TGTGCCAGCTCCCCGGGTGATACTGAAGCTTTCTTT CASSPGDTEAFF
TRBJ2-3 TRBV9 - many TGTGCCAGCAGCACACGATCTGGGGGGGCCGAGGATACGCAGTATTTT CASSTRSGGAEDTQYF
TRBJ1-6 TRBV19 TRBD1 many TGTGCCAGTACAACGACAGGGAGGGATTCACCCCTCCACTTT CASTTTGRDSPLHF
TRBJ2-7 TRBV9 - many TGTGCCAGCAGCGCCTACCCAACAAATCCCGAGCAGTACTTC CASSAYPTNPEQYF
TRBJ2-2 TRBV14 TRBD2 - TGTGCCAGCAGCCCCGGGACTAGCGGATTCGGGGAGCTGTTTTTT CASSPGTSGFGELFF
TRBJ1-5 TRBV28 - many TGTGCCAGCAGTCCCGTAAGAGGCCTTGGGAATCAGCCCCAGCATTTT CASSPVRGLGNQPQHF
TRBJ1-5 TRBV7-2 - many TGTGCCAGCAGCTGGGGAAATCAGCCCCAGCATTTT CASSWGNQPQHF
TRBJ1-1 TRBV28 TRBD1 many TGTGCCAGCAGTTCTATAGCAGGGGGGGACACTGAAGCTTTCTTT CASSSIAGGDTEAFF
TRBJ2-3 TRBV7-8 - many TGTGCCAGCAGCCCGGGTATGGGGTGGGATACGCAGTATTTT CASSPGMGWDTQYF
TRBJ2-7 TRBV7-2 - many TGTGCCAGCAGCCTAGGAGGGGGGCCCTACGAGCAGTACTTC CASSLGGGPYEQYF
TRBJ1-2 TRBV4-3 - many TGCGCCAGCAGCCAAGACTACGGAAGCTATGGCTACACCTTC CASSQDYGSYGYTF
TRBJ2-7 TRBV25-1 TRBD2 - TGTGCCAGCAGTGACTTCTGGGGGGGGGAGCAGTACTTC CASSDFWGGEQYF
TRBJ2-7 TRBV5-1 - many TGCGCCAGCAGCTTGGGTGGGCCCTACGAGCAGTACTTC CASSLGGPYEQYF
TRBJ1-2 TRBV24-1 - medium-sized TGTGCCACCAGTGATGGATATCTCTATGGCTACACCTTC CATSDGYLYGYTF
TRBJ2-3 TRBV6-2/TRBV6-3 TRBD2 many TGTGCCAGCAGTGACCCCCTAGCGGGGGGGCCATATACGCAGTATTTT CASSDPLAGGPYTQYF
TRBJ2-7 TRBV5-1 TRBD2 many TGCGCCAGCAGCGCGGGAGGGGGCGCGGGCTCCTACGAGCAGTACTTC CASSAGGGAGSYEQYF
TRBJ2-7 TRBV20-1 - many TGCAGTGCTAGAGATAGTAGGGGAACCTACGAGCAGTACTTC CSARDSRGTYEQYF
TRBJ2-7 TRBV20-1 - many TGCAGTGCTCGTCAGACAGGAGGTGTGTACGAGCAGTACTTC CSARQTGGVYEQYF
TRBJ2-7 TRBV3-1 - - TGTGCCAGCAGCCAAGAGGGGGGGGCGAACGAGCAGTACTTC CASSQEGGANEQYF
TRBJ2-2 TRBV24-1 - many TGTGCCACCAGTGATCCGGGACATTATAATTCCGGGGAGCTGTTTTTT CATSDPGHYNSGELFF
TRBJ2-7 TRBV12-3/TRBV12-4 TRBD2 many TGTGCCAGCAGTCTAGCGGGCAGCTCCTACGAGCAGTACTTC CASSLAGSSYEQYF
TRBJ1-5 TRBV20-1 TRBD1 many TGCAGTGCAGCACAGGGGGCCGGGGGCAATCAGCCCCAGCATTTT CSAAQGAGGNQPQHF
TRBJ2-7 TRBV18 TRBD1 many TGTGCCAGCTCACCACCGGACAGGAAAGTAGCCTACGAGCAGTACTTC CASSPPDRKVAYEQYF